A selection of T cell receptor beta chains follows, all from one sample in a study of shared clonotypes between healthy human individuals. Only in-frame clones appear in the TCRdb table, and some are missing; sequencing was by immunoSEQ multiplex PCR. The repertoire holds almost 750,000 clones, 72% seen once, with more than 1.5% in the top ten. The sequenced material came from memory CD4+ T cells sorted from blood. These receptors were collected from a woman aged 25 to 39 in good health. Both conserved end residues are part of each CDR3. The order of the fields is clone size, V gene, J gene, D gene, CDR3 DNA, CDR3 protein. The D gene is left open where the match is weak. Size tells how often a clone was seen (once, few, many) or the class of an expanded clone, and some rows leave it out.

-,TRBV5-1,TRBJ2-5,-,TGCGCCAGCAAAAGAGGGGAAGAGACCCAGTACTTC,CASKRGEETQYF
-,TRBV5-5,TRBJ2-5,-,TGTGCCAGCAGCTTGGGCCCCGGTGGGGAGACCCAGTACTTC,CASSLGPGGETQYF
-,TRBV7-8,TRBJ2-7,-,TGTGCCAGCAGCCTAGCTTTGTCTAGTCGGGGGTACGAGCAGTACTTC,CASSLALSSRGYEQYF
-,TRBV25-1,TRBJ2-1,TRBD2,TGTGCCAGCAGTGAACGACTAGCGGGAGGGAATGAGCAGTTCTTC,CASSERLAGGNEQFF
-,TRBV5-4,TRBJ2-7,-,TGTGCCAGCAGCTTGCAGGGGCCCACCTACGAGCAGTACTTC,CASSLQGPTYEQYF
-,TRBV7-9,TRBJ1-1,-,TGTGCCAGCAGAGACACAAGCCTGAGGACTGAAGCTTTCTTT,CASRDTSLRTEAFF
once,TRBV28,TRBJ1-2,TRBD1,TGTGCCAGCAGTCAACACGACAGGGGGTATGGCTACACCTTC,CASSQHDRGYGYTF
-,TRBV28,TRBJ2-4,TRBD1,TGTGCCAGCACGTCGACAGGGGGTAGGGGCATTCAGTACTTC,CASTSTGGRGIQYF
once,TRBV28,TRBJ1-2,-,TGTGCCAGCAGATTGGGGGCAGGGGTCTATGGCTACACCTTC,CASRLGAGVYGYTF
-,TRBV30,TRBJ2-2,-,TGTGCCTGGCTACAGGGAACTAACACCGGGGAGCTGTTTTTT,CAWLQGTNTGELFF
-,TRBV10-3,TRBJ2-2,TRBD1,TGTGCCATTACTCGACAGGGCCCGAACACCGGGGAGCTGTTTTTT,CAITRQGPNTGELFF
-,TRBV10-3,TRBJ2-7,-,TGTGCCATCAGTGCGATTTCGAAGAACTCGGCCAGCGAGCAGTACTTC,CAISAISKNSASEQYF
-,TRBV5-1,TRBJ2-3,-,TGCGCCAGCAGCTTGGCAGCGGTGGCAGATACGCAGTATTTT,CASSLAAVADTQYF
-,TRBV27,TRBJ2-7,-,TGTGCCAGTAGACGGGTAGATAGTCGGGCCTACGAGCAGTACTTC,CASRRVDSRAYEQYF
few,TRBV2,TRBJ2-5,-,TGTGCCAGCATAAGGACATCTCGGCGAGAGACCCAGTACTTC,CASIRTSRRETQYF
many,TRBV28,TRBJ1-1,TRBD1,TGTGCCAGCAGTTTTTCTGCGTTGGGGTGGGACAGAGTTCGGCCCCTCATGAACACTGAAGCTTTCTTT,CASSFSALGWDRVRPLMNTEAFF
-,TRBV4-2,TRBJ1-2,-,TGTGCCAGCAGCCGTAATGTAATACAGGAGGGTGGCTACACCTTC,CASSRNVIQEGGYTF
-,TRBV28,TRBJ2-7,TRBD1,TGTGCCAGCAGCCCCCCGGACAGGGTTGGGCAGTACTTC,CASSPPDRVGQYF
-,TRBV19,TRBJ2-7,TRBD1,TGTGCCAGTAGTACCCCCGGGACAGGGGGCCCCCACGAGCAGTACTTC,CASSTPGTGGPHEQYF
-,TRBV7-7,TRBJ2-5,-,TGTGCCAGCAGCTTAGGGTCAGGGGAAGAGACCCAGTACTTC,CASSLGSGEETQYF
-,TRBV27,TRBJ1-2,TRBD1,TGTGCCAGCAGCCTAACTCCAGGACAGGGTAGCTATGGCTACACCTTC,CASSLTPGQGSYGYTF
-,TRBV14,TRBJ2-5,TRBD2,TGTGCCAGCAGCCAAGCCCGGACTAGCGGGGAAGAGTTGGGAGAGACCCAGTACTTC,CASSQARTSGEELGETQYF
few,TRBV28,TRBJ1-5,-,TGTGCCAGCAGTTTTAACAGGGCGAAACGCAATCAGCCCCAGCATTTT,CASSFNRAKRNQPQHF
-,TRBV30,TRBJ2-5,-,TGTGCCTGGAGTGACAGGCGAGAGACCCAGTACTTC,CAWSDRRETQYF
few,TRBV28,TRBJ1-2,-,TGTGCCAGCAGTTTATCCGCATATGGCTACACCTTC,CASSLSAYGYTF
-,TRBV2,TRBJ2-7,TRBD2,TGTGCCAGCAGGATTGACTTAGCGGGAGTTGAGCAGTACTTC,CASRIDLAGVEQYF
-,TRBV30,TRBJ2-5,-,TGTGCCTGGAGGCCGGGGGTGGGCGAGACCCAGTACTTC,CAWRPGVGETQYF
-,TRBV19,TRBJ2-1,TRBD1,TGTGCCAGTAGTGACAGGGGGAGCTCCTACAATGAGCAGTTCTTC,CASSDRGSSYNEQFF
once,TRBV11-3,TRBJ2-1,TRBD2,TGTGCCAGCAGCTTAGTCGCAGCGGGAGGGCCGGTTGAGCAGTTCTTC,CASSLVAAGGPVEQFF